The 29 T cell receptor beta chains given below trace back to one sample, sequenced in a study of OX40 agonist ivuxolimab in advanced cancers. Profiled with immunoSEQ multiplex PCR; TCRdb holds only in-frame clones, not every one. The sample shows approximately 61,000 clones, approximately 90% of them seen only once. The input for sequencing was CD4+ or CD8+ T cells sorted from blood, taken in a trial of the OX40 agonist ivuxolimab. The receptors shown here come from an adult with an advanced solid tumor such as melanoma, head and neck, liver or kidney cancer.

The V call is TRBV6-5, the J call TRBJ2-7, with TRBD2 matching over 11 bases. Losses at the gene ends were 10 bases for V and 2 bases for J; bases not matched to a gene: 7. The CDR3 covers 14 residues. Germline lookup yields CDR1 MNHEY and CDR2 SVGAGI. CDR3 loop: CATATSGAPYEQYF. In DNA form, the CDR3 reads TGTGCCACCGCGACTAGCGGGGCCCCCTACGAGCAGTACTTC.

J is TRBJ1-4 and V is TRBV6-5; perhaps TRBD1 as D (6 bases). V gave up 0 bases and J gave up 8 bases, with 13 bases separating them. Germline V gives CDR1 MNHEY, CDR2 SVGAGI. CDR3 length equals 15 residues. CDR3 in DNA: TGTGCCAGCAGTTACTCGGGGACAAAGGGCGAAAAACTGTTTTTT. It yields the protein CASSYSGTKGEKLFF.

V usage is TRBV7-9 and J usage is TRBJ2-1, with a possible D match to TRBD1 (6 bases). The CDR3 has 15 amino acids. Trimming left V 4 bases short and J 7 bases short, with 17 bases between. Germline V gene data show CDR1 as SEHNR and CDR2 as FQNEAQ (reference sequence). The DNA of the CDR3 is TGTGCCAGCAGCTACGCAGACAGGAGCAGGAATGAGCAGTTCTTC. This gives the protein CASSYADRSRNEQFF.

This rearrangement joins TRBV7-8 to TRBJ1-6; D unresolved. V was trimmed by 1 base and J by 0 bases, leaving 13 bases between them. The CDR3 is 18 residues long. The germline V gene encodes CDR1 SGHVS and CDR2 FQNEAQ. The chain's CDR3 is CASSLVRVGSSYNSPLHF. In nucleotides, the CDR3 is TGTGCCAGCAGCTTAGTGAGGGTGGGGAGCTCCTATAATTCACCCCTCCACTTT.

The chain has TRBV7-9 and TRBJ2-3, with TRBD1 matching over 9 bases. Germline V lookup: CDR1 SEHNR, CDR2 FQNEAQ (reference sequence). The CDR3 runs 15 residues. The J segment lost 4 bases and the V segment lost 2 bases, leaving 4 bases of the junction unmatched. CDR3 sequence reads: CASSLRQGVADTQYF. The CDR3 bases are TGTGCCAGCAGCTTAAGACAGGGGGTCGCAGATACGCAGTATTTT.

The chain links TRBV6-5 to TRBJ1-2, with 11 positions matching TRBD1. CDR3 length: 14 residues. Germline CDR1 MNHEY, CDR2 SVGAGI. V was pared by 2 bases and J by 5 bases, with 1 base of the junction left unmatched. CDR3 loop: CASSYGQGAYGYTF. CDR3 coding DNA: TGTGCCAGCAGTTACGGACAGGGGGCATATGGCTACACCTTC.

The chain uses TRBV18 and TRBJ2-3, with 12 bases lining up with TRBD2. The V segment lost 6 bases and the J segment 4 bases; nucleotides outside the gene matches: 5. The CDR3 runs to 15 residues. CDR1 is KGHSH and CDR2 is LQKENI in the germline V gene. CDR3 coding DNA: TGTGCCAGCTCCCTGACTAGCGGGGGCCCAGATACGCAGTATTTT. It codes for CASSLTSGGPDTQYF.

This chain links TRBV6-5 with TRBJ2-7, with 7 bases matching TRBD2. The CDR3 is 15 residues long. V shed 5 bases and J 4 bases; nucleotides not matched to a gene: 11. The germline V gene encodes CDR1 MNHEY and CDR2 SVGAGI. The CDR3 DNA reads TGTGCCAGCAGTCCAACGGGTGGGGGGGGGTACGAGCAGTACTTC. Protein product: CASSPTGGGGYEQYF.

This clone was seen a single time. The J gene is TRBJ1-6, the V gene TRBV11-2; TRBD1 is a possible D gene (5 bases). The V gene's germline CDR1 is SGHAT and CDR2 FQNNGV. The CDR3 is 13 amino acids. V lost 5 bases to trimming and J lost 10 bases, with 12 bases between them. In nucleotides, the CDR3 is TGTGCCAGCAGCGGGGGGTTGGGGTCACCCCTCCACTTT. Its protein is CASSGGLGSPLHF.

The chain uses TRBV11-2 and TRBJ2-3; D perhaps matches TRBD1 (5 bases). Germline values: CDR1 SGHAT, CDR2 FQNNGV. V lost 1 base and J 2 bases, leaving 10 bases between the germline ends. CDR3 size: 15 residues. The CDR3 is CASSLAAGNTDTQYF. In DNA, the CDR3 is TGTGCCAGCAGCTTAGCTGCAGGGAACACAGATACGCAGTATTTT.

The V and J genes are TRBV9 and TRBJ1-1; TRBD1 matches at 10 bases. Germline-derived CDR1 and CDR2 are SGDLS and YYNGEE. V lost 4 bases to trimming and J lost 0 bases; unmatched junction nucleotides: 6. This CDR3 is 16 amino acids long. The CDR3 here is CASSPRQGAMNTEAFF. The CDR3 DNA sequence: TGTGCCAGCAGCCCGCGACAGGGGGCGATGAACACTGAAGCTTTCTTT.

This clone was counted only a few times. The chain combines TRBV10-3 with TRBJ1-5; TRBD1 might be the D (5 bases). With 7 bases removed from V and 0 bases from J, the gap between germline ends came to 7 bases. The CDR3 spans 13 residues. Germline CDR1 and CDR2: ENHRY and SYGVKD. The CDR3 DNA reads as TGTGCCATCAAACAGGATAGCAATCAGCCCCAGCATTTT. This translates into CAIKQDSNQPQHF.

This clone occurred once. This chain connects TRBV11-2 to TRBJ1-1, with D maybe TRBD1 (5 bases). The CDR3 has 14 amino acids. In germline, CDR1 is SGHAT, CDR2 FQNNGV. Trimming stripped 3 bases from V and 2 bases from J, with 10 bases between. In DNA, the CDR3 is TGTGCCAGCAGCTTCCCCCAGGGAAACACTGAAGCTTTCTTT. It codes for CASSFPQGNTEAFF.

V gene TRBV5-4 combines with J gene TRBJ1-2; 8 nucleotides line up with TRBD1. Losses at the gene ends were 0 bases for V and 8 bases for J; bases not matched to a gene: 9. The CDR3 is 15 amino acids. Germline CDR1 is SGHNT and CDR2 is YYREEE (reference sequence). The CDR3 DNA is TGTGCCAGCAGCTTGGAGACAGGGGTTCTGCGGGGCTACACCTTC. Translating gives CASSLETGVLRGYTF. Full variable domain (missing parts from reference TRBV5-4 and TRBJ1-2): ETGVTQSPTHLIKTRGQQVTLRCSSQSGHNTVSWYQQALGQGPQFIFQYYREEENGRGNFPPRFSGLQFPNYSSELNVNALELDDSALYLCASSLETGVLRGYTFGSGTRLTVV.

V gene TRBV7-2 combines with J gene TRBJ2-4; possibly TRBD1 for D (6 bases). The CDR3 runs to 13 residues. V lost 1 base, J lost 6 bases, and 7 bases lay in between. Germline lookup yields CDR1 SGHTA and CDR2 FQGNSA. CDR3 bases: TGTGCCAGCAGCTTAGAAGGGGGAAACATTCAGTACTTC. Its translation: CASSLEGGNIQYF.

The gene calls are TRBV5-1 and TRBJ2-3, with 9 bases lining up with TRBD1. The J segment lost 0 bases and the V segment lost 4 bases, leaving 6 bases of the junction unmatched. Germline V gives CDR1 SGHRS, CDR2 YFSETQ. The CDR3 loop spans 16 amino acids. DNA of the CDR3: TGCGCCAGCAGCGGGGGGACAGGGCTTAGCACAGATACGCAGTATTTT. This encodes CASSGGTGLSTDTQYF.

The CDR3 region is CASSWHRERGHQQYF. CDR3 nucleotides: TGTGCCAGCAGCTGGCACCGGGAACGGGGGCATCAGCAGTACTTC. The V call is TRBV7-9, the J call TRBJ2-7; D may correspond to TRBD1 or TRBD2 (6 bases each). This CDR3 has 15 residues. V was shortened by 4 bases and J by 8 bases, with 21 bases between the two germline ends. CDR1 and CDR2 from the germline V gene are SEHNR and FQNEAQ (reference sequence).

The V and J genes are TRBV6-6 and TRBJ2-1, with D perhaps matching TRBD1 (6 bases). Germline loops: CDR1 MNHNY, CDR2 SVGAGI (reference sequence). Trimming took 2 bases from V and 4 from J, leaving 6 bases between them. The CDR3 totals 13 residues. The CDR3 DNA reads TGTGCCAGCAGTTACGACAGGTACAATGAGCAGTTCTTC. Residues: CASSYDRYNEQFF.

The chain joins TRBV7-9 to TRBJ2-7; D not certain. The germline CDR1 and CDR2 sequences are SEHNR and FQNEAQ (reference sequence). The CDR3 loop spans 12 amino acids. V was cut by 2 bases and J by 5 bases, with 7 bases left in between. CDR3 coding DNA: TGTGCCAGCAGCTTAAAGAGTAACGAGCAGTACTTC. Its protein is CASSLKSNEQYF.

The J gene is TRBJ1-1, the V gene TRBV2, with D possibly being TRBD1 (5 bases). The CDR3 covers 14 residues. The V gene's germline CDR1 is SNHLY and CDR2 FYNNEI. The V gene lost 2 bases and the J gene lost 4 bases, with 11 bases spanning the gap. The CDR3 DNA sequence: TGTGCCAGCAGTGAAACGGGGCGTGGCACTGAAGCTTTCTTT. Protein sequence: CASSETGRGTEAFF.

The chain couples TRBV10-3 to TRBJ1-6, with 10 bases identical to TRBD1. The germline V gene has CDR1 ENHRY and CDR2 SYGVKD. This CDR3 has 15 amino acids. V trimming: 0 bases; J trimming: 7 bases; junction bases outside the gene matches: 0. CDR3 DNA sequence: TGTGCCATCAGTGAGTCGACAGGGGGCAATTCACCCCTCCACTTT. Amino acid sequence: CAISESTGGNSPLHF.

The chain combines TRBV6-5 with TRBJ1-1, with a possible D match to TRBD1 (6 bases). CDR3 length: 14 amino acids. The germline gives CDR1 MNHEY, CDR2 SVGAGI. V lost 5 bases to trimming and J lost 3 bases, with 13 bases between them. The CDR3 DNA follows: TGTGCCAGCAGTCTGTCCCCAGGGGACACTGAAGCTTTCTTT. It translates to CASSLSPGDTEAFF.

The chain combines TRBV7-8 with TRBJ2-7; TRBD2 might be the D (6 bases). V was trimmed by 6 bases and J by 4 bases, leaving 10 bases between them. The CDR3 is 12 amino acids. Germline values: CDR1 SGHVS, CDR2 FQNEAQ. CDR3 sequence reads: CASSNRGYEQYF. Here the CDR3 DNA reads TGTGCCAGCAGTAACCGGGGGTACGAGCAGTACTTC.

CDR3 DNA: TGTGCCAGCGGGCGGGACAGGGGCTCCTACGAGCAGTACTTC. Residues: CASGRDRGSYEQYF. The chain links TRBV7-9 to TRBJ2-7; 10 positions agree with TRBD1. Germline lookup yields CDR1 SEHNR and CDR2 FQNEAQ (reference sequence). The CDR3 is 14 residues long. The V and J ends lost 8 bases and 0 bases, in that order; junction bases with no gene match: 4.

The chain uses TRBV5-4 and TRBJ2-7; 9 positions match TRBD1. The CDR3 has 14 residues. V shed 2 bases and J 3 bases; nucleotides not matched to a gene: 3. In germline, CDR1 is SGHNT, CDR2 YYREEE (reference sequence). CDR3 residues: CASSFGQGFYEQYF. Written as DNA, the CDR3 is TGTGCCAGCAGCTTCGGACAGGGGTTCTACGAGCAGTACTTC.

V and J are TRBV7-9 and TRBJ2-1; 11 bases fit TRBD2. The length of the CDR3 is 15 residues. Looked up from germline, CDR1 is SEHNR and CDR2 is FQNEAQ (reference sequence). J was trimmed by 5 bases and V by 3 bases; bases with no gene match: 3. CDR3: CASSFLGLADNEQFF. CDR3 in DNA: TGTGCCAGCAGCTTTTTGGGACTAGCGGACAATGAGCAGTTCTTC.

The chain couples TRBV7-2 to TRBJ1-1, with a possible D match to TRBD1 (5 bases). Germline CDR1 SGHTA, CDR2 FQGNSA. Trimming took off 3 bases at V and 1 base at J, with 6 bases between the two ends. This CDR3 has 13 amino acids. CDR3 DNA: TGTGCCAGCAGCTTCGGGGGGAACACTGAAGCTTTCTTT. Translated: CASSFGGNTEAFF.

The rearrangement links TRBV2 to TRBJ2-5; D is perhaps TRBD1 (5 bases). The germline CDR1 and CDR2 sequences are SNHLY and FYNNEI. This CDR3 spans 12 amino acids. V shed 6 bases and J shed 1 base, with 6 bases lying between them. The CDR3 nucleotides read TGTGCCAGCAGGCAGGGCCAAGAGACCCAGTACTTC. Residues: CASRQGQETQYF.

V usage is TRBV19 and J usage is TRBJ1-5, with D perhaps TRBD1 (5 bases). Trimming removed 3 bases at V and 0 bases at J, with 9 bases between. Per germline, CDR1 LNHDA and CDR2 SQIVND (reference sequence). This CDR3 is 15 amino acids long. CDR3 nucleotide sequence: TGTGCCAGTAGTATCTCGGGGCCTAGCAATCAGCCCCAGCATTTT. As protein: CASSISGPSNQPQHF.